A selection of T cell receptor beta chains follows, all from one sample in a study of CD8+CD57+ T cells in acquired aplastic anemia. TCRdb re-called the reads through MiXCR, storing one row per CDR3 protein. The sample carries 150,000 to 200,000 distinct CDR3 sequences, roughly 48% recorded once. Source material: sorted CD4+, CD8+, or CD8+CD57+ T cells (not recorded which) from PBMCs. These receptors all come from a human donor with aplastic anemia. The CDR3 runs from the conserved cysteine through the conserved F or W. Each record gives: V gene, clone size, D gene, J gene, CDR3 length, CDR3 DNA, CDR3 protein. A D gene is named only where the DNA matches it firmly. A row's size may be missing; if present it is once, few, many or a size class.

TRBV6-2/TRBV6-3	few	TRBD2	TRBJ2-1	16	TGTGCCAGCAGCTCGTTAAGCGGGAGCTCCTACAATGAGCAGTTCTTC	CASSSLSGSSYNEQFF
TRBV11-3	many	-	TRBJ2-4	13	TGTGCCAGCAGCTTAGGCACGGAAAACATTCAGTACTTC	CASSLGTENIQYF
TRBV20-1	few	-	TRBJ2-7	11	TGCAGTGCTGTCAGGGCTTACGAGCAGTACTTC	CSAVRAYEQYF
TRBV7-9	-	-	TRBJ2-7	12	TGTGCCAGCAGCTTCAATTCAGACGAGCAGTACTTC	CASSFNSDEQYF
TRBV15	many	-	TRBJ2-7	14	TGTGCCACCAGCACCCACCCCAGGGGGGACGAGCAGTACTTC	CATSTHPRGDEQYF
TRBV7-9	once	TRBD2	TRBJ2-3	13	TGTGCCAGCAGCTCCGGGAGGCTAGATACGCAGTATTTT	CASSSGRLDTQYF
TRBV24-1	-	TRBD1	TRBJ1-5	14	TGTGCCACCAGTGTTCAGGGGGTAGACCAGCCCCAGCATTTT	CATSVQGVDQPQHF
TRBV13	-	-	TRBJ2-5	13	TGTGCCAGCAGCTTGGACAGACTGGAGACCCAGTACTTC	CASSLDRLETQYF
TRBV19	many	-	TRBJ1-4	14	TGTGCCAGTAGTGATCTTTCAGTTAATGAAAAACTGTTTTTT	CASSDLSVNEKLFF
TRBV7-9	few	-	TRBJ1-4	15	TGTGCCAGCAGCGGACATCGAAGAGTTGGTGAAAAACTGTTTTTT	CASSGHRRVGEKLFF
TRBV4-3	few	-	TRBJ2-3	12	TGCGCCAGCAGCCAAGCAATGGATACGCAGTATTTT	CASSQAMDTQYF
TRBV7-2	-	TRBD1	TRBJ1-6	15	TGTGCCAGCAGCTTAGCGGTCGACAGGGTATCACCCCTCCACTTT	CASSLAVDRVSPLHF
TRBV2	-	-	TRBJ1-3	10	TGTGCCAGCAAGGTCGACACCATATATTTT	CASKVDTIYF
TRBV12-3/TRBV12-4	many	-	TRBJ1-4	13	TGTGCCAGCAGTTACACAGAGGATGAAAAACTGTTTTTT	CASSYTEDEKLFF
TRBV5-6	many	-	TRBJ2-3	17	TGTGCCAGCAGATACGGAGGGGACAGAGCTAACACAGATACGCAGTATTTT	CASRYGGDRANTDTQYF
TRBV7-3	-	-	TRBJ2-4	13	TGTGCCAGCAGCGAACTAGCCAAAAACATTCAGTACTTC	CASSELAKNIQYF
TRBV5-1	-	-	TRBJ2-7	16	TGTGCCACCAGTGATTTTCCCGGTCAGAACTCCTACGAGCAGTACTTC	CATSDFPGQNSYEQYF
TRBV20-1	many	-	TRBJ1-5	13	TGCAGTGCCGACCGGGAGGGCAATCAGCCCCAGCATTTT	CSADREGNQPQHF
TRBV4-1	-	TRBD1	TRBJ2-7	16	TGCGCCAGCAGCCCCCCCCCGGGACAGGGGGCGGACGAGCAGTACTTC	CASSPPPGQGADEQYF
TRBV7-9	-	TRBD2	TRBJ2-5	15	TGTGCCAGCAGCTTAACTAGCGGGGAGTTCGAGACCCAGTACTTC	CASSLTSGEFETQYF
TRBV20-1	-	TRBD1	TRBJ2-1	11	TGCAGTGCTGACAGGGGTCTGGTGCAGTTCTTC	CSADRGLVQFF
TRBV7-2	few	-	TRBJ1-6	13	TGTGCCACCGCGGACATAAGTAATTCACCCCTCCACTTT	CATADISNSPLHF